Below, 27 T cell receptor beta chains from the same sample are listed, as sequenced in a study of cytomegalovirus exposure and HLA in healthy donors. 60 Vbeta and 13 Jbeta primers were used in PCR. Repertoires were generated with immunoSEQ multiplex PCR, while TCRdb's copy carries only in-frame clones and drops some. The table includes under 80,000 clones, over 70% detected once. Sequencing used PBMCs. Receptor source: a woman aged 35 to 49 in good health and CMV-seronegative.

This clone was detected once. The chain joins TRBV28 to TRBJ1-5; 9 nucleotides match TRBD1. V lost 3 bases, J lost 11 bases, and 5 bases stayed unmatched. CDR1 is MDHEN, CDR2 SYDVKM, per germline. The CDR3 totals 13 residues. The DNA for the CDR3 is TGTGCCAGCAGTTTCCCTGGACAGGGGACCCAGCATTTT. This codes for CASSFPGQGTQHF.

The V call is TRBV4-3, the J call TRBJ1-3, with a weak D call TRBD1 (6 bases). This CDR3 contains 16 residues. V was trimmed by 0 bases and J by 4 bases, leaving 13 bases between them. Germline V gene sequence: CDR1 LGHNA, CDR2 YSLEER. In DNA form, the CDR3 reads TGCGCCAGCAGCCAAGATCACAGGGTATCCGGAAACACCATATATTTT. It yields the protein CASSQDHRVSGNTIYF.

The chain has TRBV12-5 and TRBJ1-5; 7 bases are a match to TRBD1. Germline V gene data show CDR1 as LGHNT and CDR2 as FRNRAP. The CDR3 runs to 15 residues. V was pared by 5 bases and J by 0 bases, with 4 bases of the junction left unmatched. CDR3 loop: CASGRGPNSNQPQHF. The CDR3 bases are TGTGCTAGTGGTAGGGGGCCAAATAGCAATCAGCCCCAGCATTTT. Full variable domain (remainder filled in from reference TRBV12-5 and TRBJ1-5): DARVTQTPRHKVTEMGQEVTMRCQPILGHNTVFWYRQTMMQGLELLAYFRNRAPLDDSGMPKDRFSAEMPDATLATLKIQPSEPRDSAVYFCASGRGPNSNQPQHFGDGTRLSIL.

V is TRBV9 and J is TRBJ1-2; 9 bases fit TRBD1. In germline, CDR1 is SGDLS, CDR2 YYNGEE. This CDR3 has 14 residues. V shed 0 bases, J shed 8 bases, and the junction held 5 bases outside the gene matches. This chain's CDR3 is CASSVGTGESGYTF. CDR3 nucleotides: TGTGCCAGCAGCGTAGGGACAGGGGAATCCGGCTACACCTTC. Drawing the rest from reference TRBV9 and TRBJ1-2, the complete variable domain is DSGVTQTPKHLITATGQRVTLRCSPRSGDLSVYWYQQSLDQGLQFLIQYYNGEERAKGNILERFSAQQFPDLHSELNLSSLELGDSALYFCASSVGTGESGYTFGSGTRLTVV.

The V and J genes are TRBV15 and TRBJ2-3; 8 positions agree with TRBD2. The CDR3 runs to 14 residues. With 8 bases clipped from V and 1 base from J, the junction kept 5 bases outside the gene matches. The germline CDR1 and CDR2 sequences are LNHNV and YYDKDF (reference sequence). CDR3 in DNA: TGTGCCACCTTAGCGGGATCGGGCACAGATACGCAGTATTTT. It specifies CATLAGSGTDTQYF.

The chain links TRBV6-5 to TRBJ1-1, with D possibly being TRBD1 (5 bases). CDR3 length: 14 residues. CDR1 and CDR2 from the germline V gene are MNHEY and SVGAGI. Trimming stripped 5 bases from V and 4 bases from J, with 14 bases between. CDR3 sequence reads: CASSPWGGSTEAFF. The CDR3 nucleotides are TGTGCCAGCAGTCCCTGGGGGGGGAGCACTGAAGCTTTCTTT.

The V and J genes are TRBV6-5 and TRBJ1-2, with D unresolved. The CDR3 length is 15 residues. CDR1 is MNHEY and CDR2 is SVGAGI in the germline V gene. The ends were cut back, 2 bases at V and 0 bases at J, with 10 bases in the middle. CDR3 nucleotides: TGTGCCAGCAGTTACGTGTCAGCGTCTAACTATGGCTACACCTTC. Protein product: CASSYVSASNYGYTF.

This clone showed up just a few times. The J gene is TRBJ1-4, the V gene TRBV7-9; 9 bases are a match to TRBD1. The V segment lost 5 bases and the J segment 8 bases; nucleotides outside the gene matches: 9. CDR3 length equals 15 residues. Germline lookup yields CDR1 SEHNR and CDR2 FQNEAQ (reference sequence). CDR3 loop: CASSGLLQGAEKLFF. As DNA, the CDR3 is TGTGCCAGCAGCGGACTCTTACAGGGGGCGGAAAAACTGTTTTTT.

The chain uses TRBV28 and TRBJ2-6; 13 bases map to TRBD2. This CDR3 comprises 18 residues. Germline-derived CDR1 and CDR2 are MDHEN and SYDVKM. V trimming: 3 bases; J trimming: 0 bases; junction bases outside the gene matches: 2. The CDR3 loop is CASSLGTSGDSGANVLTF. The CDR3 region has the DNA TGTGCCAGCAGTTTGGGGACTAGCGGGGACTCTGGGGCCAACGTCCTGACTTTC.

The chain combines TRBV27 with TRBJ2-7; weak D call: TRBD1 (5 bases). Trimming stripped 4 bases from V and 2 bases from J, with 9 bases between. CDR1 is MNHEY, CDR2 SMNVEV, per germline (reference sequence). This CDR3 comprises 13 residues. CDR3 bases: TGTGCCAGCAGTTACTCGGACACCTACGAGCAGTACTTC. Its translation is CASSYSDTYEQYF.

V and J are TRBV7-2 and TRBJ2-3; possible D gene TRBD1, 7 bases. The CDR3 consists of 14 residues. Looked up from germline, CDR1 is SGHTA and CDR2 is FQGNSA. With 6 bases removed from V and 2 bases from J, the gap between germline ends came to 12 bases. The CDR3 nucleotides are TGTGCCAGCAGTTCAGGGGGGAACACAGATACGCAGTATTTT. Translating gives CASSSGGNTDTQYF.

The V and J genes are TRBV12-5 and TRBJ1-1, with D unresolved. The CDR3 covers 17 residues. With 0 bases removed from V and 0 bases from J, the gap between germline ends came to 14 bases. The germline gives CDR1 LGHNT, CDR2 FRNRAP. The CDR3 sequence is CASGLVMGRSMNTEAFF. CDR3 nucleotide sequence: TGTGCTAGTGGTTTGGTAATGGGCAGATCGATGAACACTGAAGCTTTCTTT.

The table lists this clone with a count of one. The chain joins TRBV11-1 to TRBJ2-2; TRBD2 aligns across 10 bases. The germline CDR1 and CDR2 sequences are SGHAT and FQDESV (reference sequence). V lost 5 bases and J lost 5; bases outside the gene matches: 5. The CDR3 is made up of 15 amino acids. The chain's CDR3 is CASSRTSGLTGELFF. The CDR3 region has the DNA TGTGCCAGCAGCCGGACTAGCGGTTTGACCGGGGAGCTGTTTTTT.

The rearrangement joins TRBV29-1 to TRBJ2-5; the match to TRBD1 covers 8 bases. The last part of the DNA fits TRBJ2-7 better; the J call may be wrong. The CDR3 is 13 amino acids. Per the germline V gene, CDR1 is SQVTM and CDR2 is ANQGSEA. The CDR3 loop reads CSAQGQEAAEQYF. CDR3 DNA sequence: TGCAGCGCCCAGGGACAGGAGGCCGCCGAGCAGTACTTC.

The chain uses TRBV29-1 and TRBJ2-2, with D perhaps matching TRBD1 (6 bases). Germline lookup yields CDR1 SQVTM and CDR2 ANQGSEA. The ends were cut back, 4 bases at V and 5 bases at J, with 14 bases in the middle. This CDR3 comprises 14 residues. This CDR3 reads CSVAPGHGTGELFF. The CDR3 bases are TGCAGCGTTGCACCGGGACACGGGACCGGGGAGCTGTTTTTT.

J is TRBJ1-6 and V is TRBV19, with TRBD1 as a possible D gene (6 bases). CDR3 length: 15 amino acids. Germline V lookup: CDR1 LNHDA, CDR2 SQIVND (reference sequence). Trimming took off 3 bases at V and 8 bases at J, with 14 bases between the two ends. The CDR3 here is CASSIGHREYSPLHF. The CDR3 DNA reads TGTGCCAGTAGTATCGGTCACAGGGAGTATTCACCCCTCCACTTT.

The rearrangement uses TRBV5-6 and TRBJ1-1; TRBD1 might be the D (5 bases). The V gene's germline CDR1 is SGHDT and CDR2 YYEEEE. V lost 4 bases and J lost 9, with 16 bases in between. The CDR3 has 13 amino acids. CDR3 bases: TGTGCCAGCAGCATTAGTGGACAAGGTCAAGCTTTCTTT. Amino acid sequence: CASSISGQGQAFF.

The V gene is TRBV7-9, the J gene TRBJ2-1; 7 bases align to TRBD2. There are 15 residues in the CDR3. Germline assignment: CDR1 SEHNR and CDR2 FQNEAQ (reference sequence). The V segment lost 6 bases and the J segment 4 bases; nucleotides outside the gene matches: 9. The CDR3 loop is CASSTAGRRYNEQFF. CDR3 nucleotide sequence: TGTGCCAGCAGTACCGCCGGGAGGAGGTACAATGAGCAGTTCTTC.

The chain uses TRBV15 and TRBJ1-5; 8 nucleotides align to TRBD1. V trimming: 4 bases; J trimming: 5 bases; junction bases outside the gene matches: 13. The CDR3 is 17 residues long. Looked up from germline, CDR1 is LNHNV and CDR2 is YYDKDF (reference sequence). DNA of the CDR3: TGTGCCACCAGCACCTCAGGGGGCCCCGGGGCCGATCAGCCCCAGCATTTT. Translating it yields CATSTSGGPGADQPQHF.

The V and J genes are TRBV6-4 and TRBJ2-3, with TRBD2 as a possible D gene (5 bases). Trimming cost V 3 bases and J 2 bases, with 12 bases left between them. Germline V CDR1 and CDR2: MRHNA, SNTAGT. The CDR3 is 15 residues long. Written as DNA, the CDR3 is TGTGCCAGCAGTGAGAATGGACTCTACACAGATACGCAGTATTTT. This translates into CASSENGLYTDTQYF.

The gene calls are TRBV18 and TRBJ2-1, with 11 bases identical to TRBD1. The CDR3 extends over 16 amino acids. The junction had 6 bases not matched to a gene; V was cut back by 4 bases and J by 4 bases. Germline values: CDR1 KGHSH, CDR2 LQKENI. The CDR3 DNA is TGTGCCAGCTCACACGCGGGGACAGGGGGGTACAATGAGCAGTTCTTC. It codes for CASSHAGTGGYNEQFF.

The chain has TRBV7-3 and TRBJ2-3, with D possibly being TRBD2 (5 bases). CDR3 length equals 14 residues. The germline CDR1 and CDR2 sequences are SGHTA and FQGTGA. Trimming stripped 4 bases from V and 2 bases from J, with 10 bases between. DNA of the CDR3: TGTGCCAGCAGCTCATCGAGGGCCACAGATACGCAGTATTTT. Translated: CASSSSRATDTQYF.

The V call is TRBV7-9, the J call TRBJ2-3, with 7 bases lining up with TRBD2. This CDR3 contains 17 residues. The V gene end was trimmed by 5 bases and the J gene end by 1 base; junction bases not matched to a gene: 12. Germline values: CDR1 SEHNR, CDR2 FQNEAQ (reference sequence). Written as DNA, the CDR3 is TGTGCCAGCAGCCATCGGGGAGGGTTAATTGGCACAGATACGCAGTATTTT. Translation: CASSHRGGLIGTDTQYF.

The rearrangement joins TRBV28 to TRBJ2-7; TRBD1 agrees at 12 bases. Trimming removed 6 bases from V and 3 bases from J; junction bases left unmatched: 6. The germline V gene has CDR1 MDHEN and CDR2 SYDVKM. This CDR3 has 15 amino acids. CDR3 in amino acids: CASRAGTGGFYEQYF. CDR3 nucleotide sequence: TGTGCCAGCAGAGCCGGGACAGGGGGCTTCTACGAGCAGTACTTC.

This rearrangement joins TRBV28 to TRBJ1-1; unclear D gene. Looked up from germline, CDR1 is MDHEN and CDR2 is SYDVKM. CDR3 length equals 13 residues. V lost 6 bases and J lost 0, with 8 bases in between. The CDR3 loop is CASRKQVNTEAFF. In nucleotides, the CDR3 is TGTGCCAGCAGAAAGCAAGTGAACACTGAAGCTTTCTTT.

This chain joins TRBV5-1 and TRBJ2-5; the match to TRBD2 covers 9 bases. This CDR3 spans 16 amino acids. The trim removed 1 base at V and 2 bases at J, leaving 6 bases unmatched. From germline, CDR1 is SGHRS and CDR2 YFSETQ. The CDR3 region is CASSLMTSGDQETQYF. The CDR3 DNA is TGCGCCAGCAGCTTGATGACTAGCGGAGATCAAGAGACCCAGTACTTC.

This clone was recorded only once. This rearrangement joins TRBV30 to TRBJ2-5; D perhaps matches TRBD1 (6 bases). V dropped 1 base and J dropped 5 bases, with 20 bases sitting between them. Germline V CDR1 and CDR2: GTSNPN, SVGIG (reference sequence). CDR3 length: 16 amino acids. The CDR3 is CAWSGPSTGIGETQYF. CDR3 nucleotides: TGTGCCTGGAGTGGACCCTCGACAGGCATCGGGGAGACCCAGTACTTC.